These 18 T cell receptor beta chains originate from one sample sequenced in a study of cytomegalovirus exposure and HLA in healthy donors. Profiled with immunoSEQ multiplex PCR; TCRdb holds only in-frame clones, not every one. The sample gives 150,000 to 200,000 clones, 85% of which show up once; 2% to 2.5% is in the top ten. The sample taken for sequencing was PBMCs. Source of these receptors: a man aged 25 to 40 in good health and CMV-seropositive.

The V gene is TRBV5-4, the J gene TRBJ2-5; D is perhaps TRBD1 (5 bases). Germline V CDR1 and CDR2: SGHNT, YYREEE (reference sequence). Trimming cost V 1 base and J 5 bases, with 12 bases left between them. The CDR3 length is 14 residues. The CDR3 is CASSLQGAAETQYF. The CDR3 DNA reads TGTGCCAGCAGCTTGCAGGGTGCGGCTGAGACCCAGTACTTC.

The gene calls are TRBV9 and TRBJ1-4; 9 nucleotides match TRBD1. Per germline, CDR1 SGDLS and CDR2 YYNGEE. This CDR3 is 16 amino acids long. Trimming removed 0 bases from V and 8 bases from J; junction bases left unmatched: 8. The CDR3 spells CASSVAPGQGPEKLFF. CDR3 in DNA: TGTGCCAGCAGCGTAGCCCCGGGACAGGGACCCGAAAAACTGTTTTTT.

The chain recombines TRBV7-6 with TRBJ2-1; 9 bases are a match to TRBD2. V was pared by 3 bases and J by 5 bases, with 2 bases of the junction left unmatched. CDR1 and CDR2 (germline): SGHVS, FNYEAQ. The CDR3 is 14 amino acids. The CDR3 nucleotides are TGTGCCAGCAGCTTGGGACTAGCTGACAATGAGCAGTTCTTC. Amino acid sequence: CASSLGLADNEQFF.

The CDR3, as DNA: TGTGCCAGCAGCTTATTCCCCAGGGTAAACCTCTACGAGCAGTACTTC. Amino acids: CASSLFPRVNLYEQYF. The chain is built from TRBV11-2 and TRBJ2-7, with a weak D call TRBD1 (5 bases). The CDR3 is 16 residues long. V gave up 2 bases and J gave up 3 bases, with 17 bases separating them. Germline CDR1 SGHAT, CDR2 FQNNGV. Variable domain in full (rest from reference TRBV11-2 and TRBJ2-7): EAGVAQSPRYKIIEKRQSVAFWCNPISGHATLYWYQQILGQGPKLLIQFQNNGVVDDSQLPKDRFSAERLKGVDSTLKIQPAKLEDSAVYLCASSLFPRVNLYEQYFGPGTRLTVT.

The CDR3 here is CASSPIRGRLRNIQYF. CDR3 coding DNA: TGTGCCAGTAGCCCCATCAGGGGAAGGTTGAGAAACATTCAGTACTTC. The gene calls are TRBV19 and TRBJ2-4; tentatively, D is TRBD1 (6 bases). Trimming took off 6 bases at V and 6 bases at J, with 21 bases between the two ends. Germline CDR1 LNHDA, CDR2 SQIVND (reference sequence). CDR3 size: 16 residues.

CDR3 sequence (DNA): TGTGCCAGCAGCCCTTTTTGGATGGGCGAAGCTTTCTTT. Its translation: CASSPFWMGEAFF. J is TRBJ1-1 and V is TRBV7-2, with D unresolved. Germline V gene data show CDR1 as SGHTA and CDR2 as FQGNSA. The V end was cut by 5 bases, the J end by 8 bases, with 15 bases between. CDR3 length: 13 amino acids. Drawing the rest from reference TRBV7-2 and TRBJ1-1, the complete variable domain is GAGVSQSPSNKVTEKGKDVELRCDPISGHTALYWYRQSLGQGLEFLIYFQGNSAPDKSGLPSDRFSAERTGGSVSTLTIQRTQQEDSAVYLCASSPFWMGEAFFGQGTRLTVV.

The rearrangement uses TRBV6-5 and TRBJ1-2; D not resolved. V gave up 2 bases and J gave up 6 bases, with 10 bases separating them. This CDR3 spans 13 amino acids. CDR1 is MNHEY, CDR2 SVGAGI, per germline. The CDR3 region has the DNA TGTGCCAGCAGTTACCTCGACGGGAATGGCTACACCTTC. Its translation: CASSYLDGNGYTF.

The chain carries TRBV19 and TRBJ2-1; TRBD2 aligns across 7 bases. Germline CDR1 is LNHDA and CDR2 is SQIVND (reference sequence). There are 12 residues in the CDR3. Unmatched junction bases numbered 4, after V lost 8 bases and J lost 6 bases. The CDR3 coding sequence is TGTGCCAGTGATTGGGGGGGCAATGAGCAGTTCTTC. Amino acids: CASDWGGNEQFF.

The chain employs TRBV12-5 and TRBJ1-1; D is perhaps TRBD1 (5 bases). There are 17 residues in the CDR3. The V end lost 8 bases, the J end lost 0 bases, and 22 bases lay between the germline ends. Germline CDR1 is LGHNT and CDR2 is FRNRAP. CDR3 sequence reads: CASTRGGTAGMNTEAFF. The CDR3 DNA is TGTGCTAGTACCCGGGGCGGGACCGCTGGGATGAACACTGAAGCTTTCTTT.

The rearrangement uses TRBV6-6 and TRBJ2-7; TRBD1 agrees at 8 bases. Germline V gene data show CDR1 as MNHNY and CDR2 as SVGAGI (reference sequence). V lost 0 bases to trimming and J lost 3 bases; unmatched junction nucleotides: 1. This CDR3 contains 14 residues. The CDR3 region has the DNA TGTGCCAGCAGTTACTCCACAGGGGGCTACGAGCAGTACTTC. Amino acid sequence: CASSYSTGGYEQYF.

The chain employs TRBV6-1 and TRBJ1-2; 8 bases align to TRBD1. CDR1 MNHNS and CDR2 SASEGT come from the germline V gene. V shed 6 bases and J 7 bases; nucleotides not matched to a gene: 13. The CDR3 contains 15 residues. The CDR3 DNA follows: TGTGCCAGCAGGTCCCAGGGGGCGCTCTTCCTTGGCTACACCTTC. Protein sequence: CASRSQGALFLGYTF.

The chain combines TRBV5-1 with TRBJ2-1, with a possible D match to TRBD1 (6 bases). Germline CDR1 and CDR2: SGHRS and YFSETQ. The CDR3 spans 11 residues. V was clipped by 7 bases and J by 9 bases, with 11 bases between them. CDR3 nucleotides: TGCGCCAGCGCCGCCAGGGGTGAGCAGTTCTTC. Residues: CASAARGEQFF.

This chain uses TRBV23-1 with TRBJ1-2; TRBD1 agrees at 7 bases. TRBV23-1 is flagged as an ORF with uncertain function. This CDR3 is 16 amino acids long. The J segment lost 4 bases and the V segment lost 0 bases, leaving 8 bases of the junction unmatched. This chain's CDR3 is CASSQSGTVGGYGYTF. The CDR3 nucleotides are TGCGCCAGCAGTCAATCGGGGACAGTGGGGGGCTATGGCTACACCTTC.

The chain combines TRBV18 with TRBJ2-7; 8 bases are shared with TRBD1. Germline CDR1 reads KGHSH; CDR2 reads LQKENI. This CDR3 spans 13 amino acids. With V trimmed by 3 bases and J by 7 bases, 5 bases remained unmatched. The DNA for the CDR3 is TGTGCCAGCTCACCGGACAGGGCTGGTGAGCAGTACTTC. Translating it yields CASSPDRAGEQYF.

The V gene is TRBV4-3, the J gene TRBJ1-4; D may be TRBD1 (5 bases). The V end lost 1 base, the J end lost 13 bases, and 13 bases lay between the germline ends. The CDR3 is made up of 13 amino acids. CDR1 and CDR2 (germline): LGHNA, YSLEER. CDR3 amino acids: CASSQAIPGGLFF. The CDR3 region has the DNA TGCGCCAGCAGCCAAGCTATCCCGGGGGGACTGTTTTTT.

This chain uses TRBV7-2 with TRBJ2-3, with 9 bases fitting TRBD2. CDR3 length: 15 amino acids. V lost 2 bases, J lost 3 bases, and 3 bases stayed unmatched. CDR1 and CDR2 (germline): SGHTA, FQGNSA. The CDR3 DNA follows: TGTGCCAGCAGCTTACAAACTAGCGGGACAGATACGCAGTATTTT. Protein product: CASSLQTSGTDTQYF.

This clone is a singleton in its sample. The V call is TRBV6-6, the J call TRBJ1-3; D gene unclear. CDR3 length: 15 amino acids. Germline lookup yields CDR1 MNHNY and CDR2 SVGAGI (reference sequence). V was pared by 5 bases and J by 0 bases, with 11 bases between. This chain's CDR3 is CASSHTENSGNTIYF. CDR3 nucleotides: TGTGCCAGCAGTCATACCGAGAACTCTGGAAACACCATATATTTT.

This clone was seen only once. This chain uses TRBV7-2 with TRBJ1-1; no reliable D call. Germline lookup yields CDR1 SGHTA and CDR2 FQGNSA. CDR3 length: 18 residues. V was trimmed by 0 bases and J by 4 bases, leaving 21 bases between them. For the CDR3, the DNA is TGTGCCAGCAGCTTAGCGCCCCTCCCGTACGGGGAGGGCACTGAAGCTTTCTTT. Translation gives CASSLAPLPYGEGTEAFF.